This TCR beta chain was identified in a study of molecular identifiers for immune sequencing clone quantification. Background on the study: In the replicates, RNA derived from roughly 20,000 or 100,000 naive CD8 cells was divided into five parts, and four were sequenced.

This clonotype was observed at least ten times. Its antigen is currently unknown. Study-wide results and limits: Beyond 20 RNA copies, clones held over 97% of effector molecules, compared with under 1% in naive cells. With a barcode shared among identical TCR molecules, highly expanded clone sizes could be underestimated.

Germline assignment: CDR1 DFQATT and CDR2 SNEGSKA (reference sequence). Germline trimming cut 0 bases from V and 4 bases from J; bases unmatched to any gene: 8. This CDR3 contains 16 residues. Bulk TCR libraries were made with methods that had been previously described and with listed TCR primers. TCRdb processed the PCR reads anew with MiXCR; each CDR3 protein has one entry. The sample lists over 300,000 distinct CDR3 sequences; 24% were seen once. The genes are TRBV20-1 and TRBJ2-2; 7 bases line up with TRBD2. The sequencing input was naive CD8+ T cells from blood, with Jurkat cell RNA spiked in. Subset here: FACS-sorted CD8+CD4-CCR7+CD45RA+ naive T cells. This clonotype was sampled from a human donor in good health. Some libraries in this study had Jurkat cell RNA spiked in. CDR3 amino acids: CSARERREWATGELFF. DNA of the CDR3: TGCAGTGCTAGAGAGAGGCGGGAGTGGGCCACCGGGGAGCTGTTTTTT.